This T cell receptor (beta chain) was obtained from a study of beta chain features in type 1 diabetes. Study-level results: A moderate, significant TCRB CDR3 shortening appeared in type 1 diabetes across four CD4+ subsets. Naive, central memory and Treg TCRB repertoires appeared more alike in patients than in healthy donors.

The CDR3 loop spans 17 amino acids. V lost 3 bases to trimming and J lost 0 bases, with 15 bases between them. Germline values: CDR1 LNHNV, CDR2 YYDKDF (reference sequence). This clone was picked up a small number of times. Its target is unknown. The sequenced template was cDNA made from the entire isolated RNA. Profiling relied on immunoSEQ multiplex PCR, and the TCRdb table lists in-frame clones only, not all of them. Altogether a few hundred thousand clones are present, approximately 12% being singletons, with the ten largest covering 0.008% to 0.011%. The receptor's source is a woman aged 18-29 years with type 1 diabetes. Source material: naive CD4+ T cells from blood. This chain uses TRBV15 with TRBJ1-5; possible D gene TRBD1, 6 bases. CDR3 residues: CATSSRLQGYSNQPQHF. The CDR3 DNA follows: TGTGCCACCAGCAGCAGATTACAGGGTTATAGCAATCAGCCCCAGCATTTT. Based on the CDR3 plus reference TRBV15 and TRBJ1-5, the full variable domain is DAMVIQNPRYQVTQFGKPVTLSCSQTLNHNVMYWYQQKSSQAPKLLFHYYDKDFNNEADTPDNFQSRRPNTSFCFLDIRSPGLGDTAMYLCATSSRLQGYSNQPQHFGDGTRLSIL.